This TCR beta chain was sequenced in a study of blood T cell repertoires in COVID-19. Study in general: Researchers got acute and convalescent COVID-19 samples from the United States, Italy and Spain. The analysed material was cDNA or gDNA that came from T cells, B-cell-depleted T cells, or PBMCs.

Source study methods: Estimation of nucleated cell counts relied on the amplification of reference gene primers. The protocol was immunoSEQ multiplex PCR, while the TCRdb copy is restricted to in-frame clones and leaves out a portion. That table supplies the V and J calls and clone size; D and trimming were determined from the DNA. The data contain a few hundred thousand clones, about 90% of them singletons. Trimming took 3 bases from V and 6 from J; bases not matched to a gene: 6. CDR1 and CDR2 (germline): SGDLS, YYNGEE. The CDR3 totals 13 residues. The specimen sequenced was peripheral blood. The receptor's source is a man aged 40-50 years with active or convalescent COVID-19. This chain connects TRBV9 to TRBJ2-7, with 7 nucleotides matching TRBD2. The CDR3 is CASSAASGREQYF. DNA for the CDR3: TGTGCCAGCAGCGCCGCTAGCGGTCGCGAGCAGTACTTC.